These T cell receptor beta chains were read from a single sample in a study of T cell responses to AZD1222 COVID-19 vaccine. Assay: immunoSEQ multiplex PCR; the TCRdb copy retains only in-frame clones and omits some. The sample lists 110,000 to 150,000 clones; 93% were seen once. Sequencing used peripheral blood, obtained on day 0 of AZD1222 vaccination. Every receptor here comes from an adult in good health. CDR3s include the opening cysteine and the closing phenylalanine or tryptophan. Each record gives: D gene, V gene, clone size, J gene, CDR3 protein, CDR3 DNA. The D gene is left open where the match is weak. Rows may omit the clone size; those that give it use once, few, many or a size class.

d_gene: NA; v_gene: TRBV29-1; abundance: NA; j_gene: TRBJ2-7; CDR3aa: CSVAVSSYEQYF; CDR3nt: TGCAGCGTTGCAGTTAGCTCCTACGAGCAGTACTTC
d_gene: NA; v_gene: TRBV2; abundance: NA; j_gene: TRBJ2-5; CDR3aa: CASSEYPQETQYF; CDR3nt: TGTGCCAGCAGTGAGTACCCCCAGGAGACCCAGTACTTC
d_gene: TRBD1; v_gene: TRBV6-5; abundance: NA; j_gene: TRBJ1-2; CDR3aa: CASSYLQGSPLDGYTF; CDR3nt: TGTGCCAGCAGTTACCTACAGGGGTCCCCCCTCGATGGCTACACCTTC
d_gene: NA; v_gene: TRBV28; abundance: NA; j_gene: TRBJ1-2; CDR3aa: CASYPGKLGYTF; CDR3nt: TGTGCCAGCTATCCAGGGAAATTAGGCTACACCTTC
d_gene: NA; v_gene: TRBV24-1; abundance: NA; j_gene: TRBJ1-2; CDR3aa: CATSDSDRNYGYTF; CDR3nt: TGTGCCACCAGTGATTCCGACAGAAACTATGGCTACACCTTC
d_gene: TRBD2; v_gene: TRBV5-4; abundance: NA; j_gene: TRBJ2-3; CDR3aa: CASSARSGRDTQYF; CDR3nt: TGTGCCAGCAGCGCACGGAGCGGGAGGGATACGCAGTATTTT
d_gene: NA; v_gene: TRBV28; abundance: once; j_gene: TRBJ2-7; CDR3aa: CASSLGSYYEQYF; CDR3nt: TGTGCCAGCAGTTTAGGGTCTTACTACGAGCAGTACTTC
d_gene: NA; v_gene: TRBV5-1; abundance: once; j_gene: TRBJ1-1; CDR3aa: CASSLNGPAYEAFF; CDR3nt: TGCGCCAGCAGCTTGAACGGGCCAGCCTATGAAGCTTTCTTT
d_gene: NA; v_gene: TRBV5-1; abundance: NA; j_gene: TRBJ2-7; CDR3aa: CASSLAVRGYEQYF; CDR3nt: TGCGCCAGCAGCTTGGCAGTTAGGGGCTACGAGCAGTACTTC
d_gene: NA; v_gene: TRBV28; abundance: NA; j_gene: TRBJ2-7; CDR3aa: CASSTPQGPLSEQYF; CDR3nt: TGTGCCAGCAGTACGCCGCAGGGCCCCCTTAGTGAGCAGTACTTC